These T cell receptor beta chains were read from a single sample in a study of T cell changes during pregnancy in multiple sclerosis. Clones were sequenced by immunoSEQ multiplex PCR, and TCRdb holds only the in-frame ones, with some missing. This sample has tens of thousands of clones; around 92% occur once, and the top ten carry less than 3%. The sample here was peripheral blood, taken before pregnancy. These receptors were taken from a female donor with multiple sclerosis, enrolled in a pregnancy study. Both conserved end residues are part of each CDR3. Each record gives: J gene, D gene, V gene, clone size, CDR3 DNA, CDR3 protein. A D gene is named only where the DNA matches it firmly. Rows give clone size only sometimes, using once, few, many, or a class for an expanded clone.

j_gene: TRBJ2-7
d_gene: NA
v_gene: TRBV27
abundance: NA
CDR3nt: TGTGCCAGCAGTCCCTCTAGGGGTCCCTACGAGCAGTACTTC
CDR3aa: CASSPSRGPYEQYF

j_gene: TRBJ2-1
d_gene: NA
v_gene: TRBV28
abundance: NA
CDR3nt: TGTGCCAGCCCGCCAAAAGGGGGGGAGCAAAGCTACAATGAGCAGTTCTTC
CDR3aa: CASPPKGGEQSYNEQFF

j_gene: TRBJ2-7
d_gene: TRBD2
v_gene: TRBV2
abundance: once
CDR3nt: TGTGCCAGTGGGATGGGACTAGCGCTCGAGCAGTACTTC
CDR3aa: CASGMGLALEQYF

j_gene: TRBJ2-7
d_gene: TRBD2
v_gene: TRBV10-3
abundance: NA
CDR3nt: TGTGCCATCAGCCTTAGCGGGAGCTCCTACGAGCAGTACTTC
CDR3aa: CAISLSGSSYEQYF

j_gene: TRBJ2-7
d_gene: NA
v_gene: TRBV5-8
abundance: once
CDR3nt: TGTGCCAGCAGCTTGGTTTGGCTTTCCTACGAGCAGTACTTC
CDR3aa: CASSLVWLSYEQYF

j_gene: TRBJ1-2
d_gene: NA
v_gene: TRBV5-6
abundance: once
CDR3nt: TGTGCCAGCAGCTGGACGGGGGGGGACTATGGCTACACCTTC
CDR3aa: CASSWTGGDYGYTF

j_gene: TRBJ1-2
d_gene: NA
v_gene: TRBV20-1
abundance: NA
CDR3nt: TGCAGGCCTGGGGGGGGCGGCTACACCTTC
CDR3aa: CRPGGGGYTF

j_gene: TRBJ2-7
d_gene: NA
v_gene: TRBV18
abundance: NA
CDR3nt: TGTGCCAGCTCACCGGGGACTTCGACCTACGAGCAGTACTTC
CDR3aa: CASSPGTSTYEQYF

j_gene: TRBJ1-2
d_gene: TRBD1
v_gene: TRBV29-1
abundance: once
CDR3nt: TGCAGCGTCGAACAGTGGAGGGACAGACTAACTAACTATGGCTACACCTTC
CDR3aa: CSVEQWRDRLTNYGYTF

j_gene: TRBJ1-5
d_gene: NA
v_gene: TRBV15
abundance: NA
CDR3nt: TGTGCCACCAGCAGAGATCCACAGCCTAATCAGCCCCAGCATTTT
CDR3aa: CATSRDPQPNQPQHF

j_gene: TRBJ1-2
d_gene: TRBD1
v_gene: TRBV2
abundance: NA
CDR3nt: TGTGCCAGCACGACAGGGGGCTACTATGGCTACACCTTC
CDR3aa: CASTTGGYYGYTF

j_gene: TRBJ2-5
d_gene: TRBD2
v_gene: TRBV10-3
abundance: NA
CDR3nt: TGTGCCGGGGGAGCGGGAGGGTTGGAGACCCAGTACTTC
CDR3aa: CAGGAGGLETQYF

j_gene: TRBJ2-7
d_gene: TRBD1
v_gene: TRBV7-9
abundance: NA
CDR3nt: TGTGCCAGCAGCTGGACAGGCGAGCAGTACTTC
CDR3aa: CASSWTGEQYF

j_gene: TRBJ1-1
d_gene: TRBD1
v_gene: TRBV10-3
abundance: NA
CDR3nt: TGTGCCATCAGTGACTCAGGGGGCGGGATAGGGGCTTTCTTT
CDR3aa: CAISDSGGGIGAFF

j_gene: TRBJ2-3
d_gene: NA
v_gene: TRBV4-2
abundance: NA
CDR3nt: TGTGCCAGCAGCCAATCCAGGGGATTCGGCACAGATACGCAGTATTTT
CDR3aa: CASSQSRGFGTDTQYF

j_gene: TRBJ2-3
d_gene: NA
v_gene: TRBV30
abundance: NA
CDR3nt: TGTGCCTGGAGTGTCGGGGAGGCCGCAGATACGCAGTATTTT
CDR3aa: CAWSVGEAADTQYF

j_gene: TRBJ2-2
d_gene: NA
v_gene: TRBV19
abundance: NA
CDR3nt: TGTGCCAGTAGTTCCAATCAGGACAAACCCACCGGGGAGCTGTTTTTT
CDR3aa: CASSSNQDKPTGELFF

j_gene: TRBJ2-1
d_gene: TRBD2
v_gene: TRBV6-6
abundance: NA
CDR3nt: TGTGCTACGAAGGATAGCGGGAATTACAATGAGCAGTTCTTC
CDR3aa: CATKDSGNYNEQFF

j_gene: TRBJ1-3
d_gene: NA
v_gene: TRBV7-4
abundance: NA
CDR3nt: TGTGCCAGCAGCTTAGTCAGGGTTTCTGGAAACACCATATATTTT
CDR3aa: CASSLVRVSGNTIYF

j_gene: TRBJ1-2
d_gene: NA
v_gene: TRBV14
abundance: NA
CDR3nt: TGTGCCAGCAGCCCGGCGGGGGGCGTCCGCTACACCTTC
CDR3aa: CASSPAGGVRYTF

j_gene: TRBJ1-1
d_gene: NA
v_gene: TRBV19
abundance: NA
CDR3nt: TGTGCCAGTAGTATACGGGGGGATGGCCACACTGAAGCTTTCTTT
CDR3aa: CASSIRGDGHTEAFF

j_gene: TRBJ2-7
d_gene: TRBD2
v_gene: TRBV4-1
abundance: once
CDR3nt: TGCGCCAGCAGCCCTTCGGGGGGTACGAAGCAGTACTTC
CDR3aa: CASSPSGGTKQYF

j_gene: TRBJ2-3
d_gene: TRBD2
v_gene: TRBV15
abundance: NA
CDR3nt: TGTGCCACCAGCAGTAATAGCGGGAGGGCAACAGATACGCAGTATTTT
CDR3aa: CATSSNSGRATDTQYF

j_gene: TRBJ2-1
d_gene: TRBD2
v_gene: TRBV4-2
abundance: NA
CDR3nt: TGTGCCAGCAGCCAAGAGTGGGGGACTAGCGGGCACAATGAGCAGTTCTTC
CDR3aa: CASSQEWGTSGHNEQFF

j_gene: TRBJ2-7
d_gene: NA
v_gene: TRBV6-6
abundance: once
CDR3nt: TGTGCCAGCAGCCCCCCGGAGACAGAGACCCCCTACGAGCAGTACTTC
CDR3aa: CASSPPETETPYEQYF

j_gene: TRBJ1-1
d_gene: NA
v_gene: TRBV6-1
abundance: NA
CDR3nt: TGTGCCATCTCGAGGGTGTGGAACACTGAAGCTTTCTTT
CDR3aa: CAISRVWNTEAFF

j_gene: TRBJ1-4
d_gene: NA
v_gene: TRBV4-1
abundance: NA
CDR3nt: TGCGCCAGCAGCCAAGTCGGGGGGGGCGGTGAAAAACTGTTTTTT
CDR3aa: CASSQVGGGGEKLFF

j_gene: TRBJ1-1
d_gene: NA
v_gene: TRBV5-5
abundance: NA
CDR3nt: TGTGCCAGCACCGTTTCAGGTAGTAGAGACACTGAAGCTTTCTTT
CDR3aa: CASTVSGSRDTEAFF

j_gene: TRBJ1-3
d_gene: TRBD1
v_gene: TRBV7-2
abundance: NA
CDR3nt: TGTGCCAGCAGCTCGGACAGGGAGCCGCGTAGTGGAAACACCATATATTTT
CDR3aa: CASSSDREPRSGNTIYF

j_gene: TRBJ2-1
d_gene: TRBD1
v_gene: TRBV4-2
abundance: NA
CDR3nt: TGTGCCAGCAGCCAAGAGGACAGGGGGTTAAATGAGCAGTTCTTC
CDR3aa: CASSQEDRGLNEQFF

j_gene: TRBJ2-5
d_gene: TRBD1
v_gene: TRBV11-2
abundance: once
CDR3nt: TGTGCCAGCAGCCTGACGGGACAGGGAAGTAGAGAGACCCAGTACTTC
CDR3aa: CASSLTGQGSRETQYF

j_gene: TRBJ2-2
d_gene: TRBD2
v_gene: TRBV19
abundance: NA
CDR3nt: TGTGCCAGTAGCCCGACTAGCGGGAACACCGGGGAGCTGTTTTTT
CDR3aa: CASSPTSGNTGELFF

j_gene: TRBJ2-3
d_gene: TRBD2
v_gene: TRBV6-5
abundance: once
CDR3nt: TGTGCCAGCAGTTATGGGGCGGGAGCCGGGGGAGATACGCAGTATTTT
CDR3aa: CASSYGAGAGGDTQYF

j_gene: TRBJ1-2
d_gene: TRBD1
v_gene: TRBV30
abundance: NA
CDR3nt: TGTGCCTGGAGTGTGGGGACAGGGATCGGCTACACCTTC
CDR3aa: CAWSVGTGIGYTF

j_gene: TRBJ2-1
d_gene: TRBD2
v_gene: TRBV7-2
abundance: NA
CDR3nt: TGTGCCAGCAGCCCCTCTCCGACTAGCGGAAACAATGAGCAGTTCTTC
CDR3aa: CASSPSPTSGNNEQFF

j_gene: TRBJ2-4
d_gene: NA
v_gene: TRBV11-1
abundance: NA
CDR3nt: TGTGCCAGCAGCTCCCCGACCGGGACAATGAACATTCAGTACTTC
CDR3aa: CASSSPTGTMNIQYF

j_gene: TRBJ2-7
d_gene: TRBD2
v_gene: TRBV9
abundance: NA
CDR3nt: TGTGCCAGCAGCGTAGAGGGCGGGGGAGCCTACGAGCAGTACTTC
CDR3aa: CASSVEGGGAYEQYF

j_gene: TRBJ1-6
d_gene: NA
v_gene: TRBV30
abundance: NA
CDR3nt: TGTGCCTGGAGCGGCGTGGGGAGATCCTATAATTCACCCCTCCACTTT
CDR3aa: CAWSGVGRSYNSPLHF

j_gene: TRBJ2-3
d_gene: TRBD2
v_gene: TRBV7-9
abundance: NA
CDR3nt: TGTGCCATTTCCCCGTCGGGTAGCGGGAGAGATACGCAGTATTTT
CDR3aa: CAISPSGSGRDTQYF

j_gene: TRBJ1-1
d_gene: TRBD1
v_gene: TRBV10-3
abundance: NA
CDR3nt: TGTGCCATCAGTGCACAGGGGAGCACTGAAGCTTTCTTT
CDR3aa: CAISAQGSTEAFF